This record concerns one T cell receptor beta chain sequence. Profiling relied on immunoSEQ multiplex PCR, and the TCRdb table lists in-frame clones only, not all of them. The data contain approximately 30,000 clones, 95% to 97% of them singletons. CDR3 length: 15 residues. Germline V lookup: CDR1 SGHRS, CDR2 YFSETQ. V lost 2 bases, J lost 5 bases, and 6 bases stayed unmatched. This sample was included in a study of T cells in tuberculosis. Overall study context: CD1B tetramers identified T cells specific for mycobacterial lipid GMM. In South Africa, adults with active tuberculosis were compared with IGRA-negative and latently infected IGRA-positive adolescents.

The receptor comes from a donor aged 5-35 years with latent tuberculosis or without tuberculosis infection. The chain recombines TRBV5-1 with TRBJ2-2; TRBD1 matches at 7 bases. Sequencing was performed on PBMCs. CDR3 sequence (DNA): TGCGCCAGCAGCTTAGGACAGGAAGGGACCGGGGAGCTGTTTTTT. Its protein is CASSLGQEGTGELFF.